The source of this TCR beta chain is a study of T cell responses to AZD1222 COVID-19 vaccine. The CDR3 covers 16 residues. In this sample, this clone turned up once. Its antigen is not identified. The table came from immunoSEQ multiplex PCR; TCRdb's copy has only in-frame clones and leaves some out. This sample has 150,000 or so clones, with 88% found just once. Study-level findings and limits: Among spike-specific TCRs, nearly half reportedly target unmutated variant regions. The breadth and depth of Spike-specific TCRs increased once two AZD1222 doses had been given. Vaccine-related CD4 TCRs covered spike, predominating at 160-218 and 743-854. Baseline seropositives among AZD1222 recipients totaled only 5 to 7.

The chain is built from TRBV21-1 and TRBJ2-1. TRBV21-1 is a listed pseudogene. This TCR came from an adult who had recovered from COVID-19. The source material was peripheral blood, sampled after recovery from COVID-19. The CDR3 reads CASSKEEGRNGNEQFF. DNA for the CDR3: TGTGCCAGCAGCAAAGAAGAGGGGCGAAATGGGAATGAGCAGTTCTTC.